This is a list of T cell receptor beta chains from one sample in a study of shared clonotypes between healthy human individuals. Measured with immunoSEQ multiplex PCR; TCRdb has only the in-frame clones, and not every one. Of about 1 million clones in the sample, roughly 70% were seen once. The sample was memory CD4+ T cells sorted from blood. These receptors came from a man aged 18 to 35 in good health. Each CDR3 is given with its conserved first and last residue. Fields, in order: J gene, V gene, CDR3 protein.

>TRBJ1-4|TRBV5-1
CASSSGGAGTNEKLFF
>TRBJ2-7|TRBV28
CASSFLGTGGGQYF
>TRBJ2-2|TRBV5-1
CASSFQGTGELFF
>TRBJ1-1|TRBV7-9
CASSSGGNTEAFF
>TRBJ2-3|TRBV7-6
CASSLAGQGIDTQYF
>TRBJ2-1|TRBV10-1
CASSLSGGNDEQFF
>TRBJ2-4|TRBV10-1
CASSEGAAKNIQYF
>TRBJ1-1|TRBV7-9
CASSLVWAANTEAFF
>TRBJ2-1|TRBV27
CATRISGSGNEQFF
>TRBJ2-5|TRBV28
CASYHRLQETQYF
>TRBJ1-1|TRBV2
CASSEFEWNTEAFF
>TRBJ1-6|TRBV6-6
CASSPGQLNSPLHF
>TRBJ2-5|TRBV5-1
CASSLSDRPQETQYF
>TRBJ2-1|TRBV14
CASSQVWGSAYNEQFF
>TRBJ2-1|TRBV19
CASKEDYNEQFF
>TRBJ2-7|TRBV11-2
CASSLGGGDRRYF
>TRBJ2-5|TRBV2
CASIKGVLAGSIETQYF
>TRBJ2-5|TRBV6-6
CASSLHRAGGETQYF
>TRBJ1-2|TRBV5-6
CASRQGLRGIYGYTF
>TRBJ1-1|TRBV14
CASSQGWAGRANTEAFF
>TRBJ2-3|TRBV7-2
CASSLSGSATDTQYF
>TRBJ2-1|TRBV18
CASSPQGPEQFF
>TRBJ2-7|TRBV6-1
CASSEEQLQPQLEQYF
>TRBJ1-5|TRBV19
CASTIGQGNQPQHF
>TRBJ1-1|TRBV18
CASSRLLTESAFF
>TRBJ1-2|TRBV7-9
CASSLGQGEVYGYTF
>TRBJ2-1|TRBV9
CASSPRTGAYNEQFF
>TRBJ2-7|TRBV5-1
CASSLGQGIYEQYF
>TRBJ2-7|TRBV11-2
CASSFLRDTYEQYF
>TRBJ2-3|TRBV11-2
CASSLRQGATDTQYF
>TRBJ2-1|TRBV15
CATSRDGGEQFF
>TRBJ1-4|TRBV4-1
CASSQSRGPEKLFF
>TRBJ1-1|TRBV6-1
CASIIDRVGTEAFF
>TRBJ2-1|TRBV28
CASSLIGQHNEQFF
>TRBJ2-1|TRBV18
CASSPKIAGGYNEQFF
>TRBJ2-5|TRBV9
CASSVSGTSQETQYF
>TRBJ2-3|TRBV6-4
CASSDSDRADTQYF
>TRBJ2-4|TRBV2
CASSEGGGVAKNIQYF
>TRBJ1-1|TRBV19
CASMIGRTLNTEAFF
>TRBJ2-5|TRBV5-1
CASSGGINGETQYF
>TRBJ2-2|TRBV9
CASSAGRGLAGELFF
>TRBJ1-6|TRBV30
CAWSGTGGAPLHF
>TRBJ1-2|TRBV6-6
CASNESGFYGYTF
>TRBJ1-1|TRBV6-5
CASSYGDSRNTEAFF
>TRBJ2-3|TRBV27
CASSRLRTGGNPDTQYF
>TRBJ1-2|TRBV30
CAWSVGAADGYTF
>TRBJ1-6|TRBV19
CASSLGQGNSPLHF
>TRBJ2-7|TRBV5-1
CASSLGQGDEQYF